The entry below gives a single T cell receptor beta chain sequence along with its context. Its cognate antigen is unknown. The entry originates in a study of regulatory T cells in long-lasting Graves disease. Overall study results and limits: Less diverse TCR repertoires were seen in persistent Graves' patients than in newly diagnosed ones.

With iRepertoire HTBI primers and Arm-PCR of CDR3 regions, TCR beta libraries were built. Each CDR3 protein is one row after TCRdb ran MiXCR on the multiplex PCR reads. The sample has a few hundred thousand distinct CDR3 sequences; about 16% are singletons. Time point indicated: newly diagnosed GD, antithyroid drugs for less than 3 months. RNA isolated from PBMCs was used to make the TCR library. The CDR3 runs to 17 residues. V trimming: 1 base; J trimming: 7 bases; junction bases outside the gene matches: 13. Germline values: CDR1 SGHVS, CDR2 FQNEAQ. These data also featured in a second study, about T cells in Graves' hyperthyroidism and ophthalmopathy. As that study records: Clinical symptoms, serum thyroxine, TRAb, thyroid ultrasound and orbital computed tomography informed diagnoses. Using the HTBI primer set, a first-round RT-PCR was run on the TCR CDR3.

The source was peripheral blood mononuclear cells (PBMCs), collected at new diagnosis, from a patient treated with antithyroid drugs. The clonotype was recovered from a woman in her late teens or twenties with Graves disease. This sequence joins TRBV7-8 and TRBJ1-3; 7 bases are shared with TRBD1. The CDR3 is CASSLGYKGAAGNTIYF. The CDR3 DNA sequence: TGTGCCAGCAGCTTAGGGTATAAGGGGGCCGCCGGGAACACCATATATTTT.